This TCR beta chain was profiled in a study of T cell responses to AZD1222 COVID-19 vaccine. Study outcomes and limitations: Distributed over spike, vaccine-associated CD4 TCRs predominated at 160-218 and 743-854. Females made up more of the donors, who were largely white British, and clonal diversity may have come out too low.

Pooled in the analysis were second doses at about 4 or about 12 weeks. Clones were sequenced by immunoSEQ multiplex PCR, and TCRdb holds only the in-frame ones, with some missing. The table includes about 200,000 clones, approximately 93% detected once. V was shortened by 4 bases and J by 2 bases, with 15 bases between the two germline ends. The germline V gene encodes CDR1 SGDLS and CDR2 YYNGEE. The length of the CDR3 is 15 residues. Comment on this clone: The target antigen is unknown.

The TCR sequence derives from an adult who received the AZD1222 COVID-19 vaccine. The chain couples TRBV9 to TRBJ1-2, with D maybe TRBD1 (6 bases). The sequencing here drew on peripheral blood, taken 28 days after the second AZD1222 dose. The CDR3 region is CASSLRWGANYGYTF. CDR3 bases: TGTGCCAGCAGCCTCCGTTGGGGGGCGAACTATGGCTACACCTTC.